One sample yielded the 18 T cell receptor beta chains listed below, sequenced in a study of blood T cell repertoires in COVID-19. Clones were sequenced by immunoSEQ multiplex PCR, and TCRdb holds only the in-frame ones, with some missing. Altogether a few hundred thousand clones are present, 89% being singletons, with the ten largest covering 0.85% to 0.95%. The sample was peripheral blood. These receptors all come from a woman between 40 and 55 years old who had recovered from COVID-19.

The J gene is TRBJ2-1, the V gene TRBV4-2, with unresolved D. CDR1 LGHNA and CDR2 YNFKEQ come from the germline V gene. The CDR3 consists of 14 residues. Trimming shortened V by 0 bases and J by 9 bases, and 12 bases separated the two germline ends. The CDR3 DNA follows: TGTGCCAGCAGCCAAGAAGAACTCTCACCTGAGCAGTTCTTC. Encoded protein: CASSQEELSPEQFF.

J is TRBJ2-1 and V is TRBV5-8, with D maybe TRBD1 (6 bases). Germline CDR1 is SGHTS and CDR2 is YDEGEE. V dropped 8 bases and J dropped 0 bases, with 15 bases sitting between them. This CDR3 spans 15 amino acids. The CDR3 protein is CARDSRKSSYNEQFF. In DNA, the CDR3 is TGTGCCAGGGACAGTCGAAAGAGCTCCTACAATGAGCAGTTCTTC.

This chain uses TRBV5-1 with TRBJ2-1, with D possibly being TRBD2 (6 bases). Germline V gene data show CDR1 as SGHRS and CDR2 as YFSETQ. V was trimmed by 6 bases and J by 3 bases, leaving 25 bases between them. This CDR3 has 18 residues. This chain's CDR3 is CASTGASAARRDYNEQFF. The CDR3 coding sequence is TGCGCCAGCACCGGCGCTAGCGCCGCGCGCAGAGACTACAATGAGCAGTTCTTC.

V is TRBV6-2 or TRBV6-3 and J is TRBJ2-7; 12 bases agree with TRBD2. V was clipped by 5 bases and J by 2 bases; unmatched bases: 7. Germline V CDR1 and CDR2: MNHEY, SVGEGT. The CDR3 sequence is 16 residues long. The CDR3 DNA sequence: TGTGCCAGCAGTCCACTAGCGGGGGGAGGAACCTACGAGCAGTACTTC. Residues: CASSPLAGGGTYEQYF.

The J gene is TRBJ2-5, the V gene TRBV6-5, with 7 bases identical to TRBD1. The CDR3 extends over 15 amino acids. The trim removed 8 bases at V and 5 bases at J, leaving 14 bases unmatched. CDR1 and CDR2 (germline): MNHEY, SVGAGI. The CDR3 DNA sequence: TGTGCCAGCGGGAGTTACAGGGGCCCCTTGGAGACCCAGTACTTC. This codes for CASGSYRGPLETQYF.

CDR3 region: CASSPAGKQYEQYF. The DNA of the CDR3 is TGTGCCAGCAGCCCCGCGGGCAAGCAGTACGAGCAGTACTTC. The chain links TRBV16 to TRBJ2-7; TRBD2 is a possible D gene (5 bases). V lost 4 bases, J lost 4 bases, and 14 bases lay in between. The germline V gene encodes CDR1 KGHSY and CDR2 FQNENV. The length of the CDR3 is 14 residues.

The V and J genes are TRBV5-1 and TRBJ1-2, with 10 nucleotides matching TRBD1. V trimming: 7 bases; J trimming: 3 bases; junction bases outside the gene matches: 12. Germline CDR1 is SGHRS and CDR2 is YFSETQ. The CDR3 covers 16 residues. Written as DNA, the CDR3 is TGCGCCAGCTCTCGGACAGGGGGGTCCGCATACTATGGCTACACCTTC. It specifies CASSRTGGSAYYGYTF.

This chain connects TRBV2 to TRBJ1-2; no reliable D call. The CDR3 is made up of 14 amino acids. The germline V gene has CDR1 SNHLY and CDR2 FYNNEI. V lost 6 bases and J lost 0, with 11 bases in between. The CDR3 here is CASSDPSANYGYTF. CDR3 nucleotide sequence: TGTGCCAGCAGCGATCCCTCAGCTAACTATGGCTACACCTTC.

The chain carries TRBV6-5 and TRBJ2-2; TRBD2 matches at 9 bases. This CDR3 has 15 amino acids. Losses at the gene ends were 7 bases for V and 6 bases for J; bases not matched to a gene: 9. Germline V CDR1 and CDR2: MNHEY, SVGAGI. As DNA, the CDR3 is TGTGCCAGCACCGCGGGTAGCGGGAGCTCCGGGGAGCTGTTTTTT. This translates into CASTAGSGSSGELFF.

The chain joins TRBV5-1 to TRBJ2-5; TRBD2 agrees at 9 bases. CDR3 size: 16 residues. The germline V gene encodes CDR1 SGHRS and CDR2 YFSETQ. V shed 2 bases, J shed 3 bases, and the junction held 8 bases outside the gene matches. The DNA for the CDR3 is TGCGCCAGCAGCTTTGGTCTCGGCGGGGGGGAAGAGACCCAGTACTTC. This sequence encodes CASSFGLGGGEETQYF.

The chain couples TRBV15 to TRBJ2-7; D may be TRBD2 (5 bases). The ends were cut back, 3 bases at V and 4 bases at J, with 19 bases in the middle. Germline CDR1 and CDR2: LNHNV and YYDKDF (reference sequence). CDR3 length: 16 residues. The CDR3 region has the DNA TGTGCCACCAGCAGGGGAGCGGAGCTAATGTGGTACGAGCAGTACTTC. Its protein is CATSRGAELMWYEQYF.

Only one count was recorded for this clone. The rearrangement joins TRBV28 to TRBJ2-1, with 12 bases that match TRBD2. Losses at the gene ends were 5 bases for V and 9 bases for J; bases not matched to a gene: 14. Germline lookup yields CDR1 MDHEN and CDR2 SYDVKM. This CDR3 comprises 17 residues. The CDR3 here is CASSPWTSGTVDSEQFF. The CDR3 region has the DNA TGTGCCAGCAGTCCCTGGACTAGCGGGACCGTAGATAGTGAGCAGTTCTTC. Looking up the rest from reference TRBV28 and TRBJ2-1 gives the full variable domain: DVKVTQSSRYLVKRTGEKVFLECVQDMDHENMFWYRQDPGLGLRLIYFSYDVKMKEKGDIPEGYSVSREKKERFSLILESASTNQTSMYLCASSPWTSGTVDSEQFFGPGTRLTVL.

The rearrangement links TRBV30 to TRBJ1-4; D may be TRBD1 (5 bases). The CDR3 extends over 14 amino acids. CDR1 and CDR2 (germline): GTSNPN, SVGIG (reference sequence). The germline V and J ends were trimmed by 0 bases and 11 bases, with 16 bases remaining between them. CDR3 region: CAWSVRQRVLKLFF. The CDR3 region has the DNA TGTGCCTGGAGTGTTCGACAGCGAGTCCTCAAACTGTTTTTT.

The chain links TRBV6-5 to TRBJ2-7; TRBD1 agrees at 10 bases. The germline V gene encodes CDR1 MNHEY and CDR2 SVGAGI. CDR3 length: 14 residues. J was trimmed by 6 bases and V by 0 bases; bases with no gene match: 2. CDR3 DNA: TGTGCCAGCAGTTACTCCGGGACAGGGGTCGAGCAGTACTTC. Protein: CASSYSGTGVEQYF.

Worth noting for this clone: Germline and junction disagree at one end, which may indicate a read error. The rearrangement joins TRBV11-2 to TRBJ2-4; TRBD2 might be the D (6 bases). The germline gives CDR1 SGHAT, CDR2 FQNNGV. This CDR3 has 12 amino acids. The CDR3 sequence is CASSLAGTGAVF. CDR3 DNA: TGTGCCAGCAGCTTAGCAGGGACGGGAGCCGTCTTC.

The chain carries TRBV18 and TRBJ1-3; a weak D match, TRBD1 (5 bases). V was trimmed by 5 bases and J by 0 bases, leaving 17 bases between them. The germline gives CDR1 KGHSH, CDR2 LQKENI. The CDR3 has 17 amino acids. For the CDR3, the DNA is TGTGCCAGCTCATGGGGCCCAAGCAGCAGCTCTGGAAACACCATATATTTT. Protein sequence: CASSWGPSSSSGNTIYF.

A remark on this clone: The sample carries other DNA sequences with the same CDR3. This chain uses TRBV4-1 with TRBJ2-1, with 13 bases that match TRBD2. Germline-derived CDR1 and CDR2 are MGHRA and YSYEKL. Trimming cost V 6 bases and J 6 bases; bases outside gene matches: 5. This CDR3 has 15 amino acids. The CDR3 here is CASSQLAGGVNEQFF. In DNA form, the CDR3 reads TGCGCCAGCAGTCAACTAGCGGGAGGGGTCAATGAGCAGTTCTTC.

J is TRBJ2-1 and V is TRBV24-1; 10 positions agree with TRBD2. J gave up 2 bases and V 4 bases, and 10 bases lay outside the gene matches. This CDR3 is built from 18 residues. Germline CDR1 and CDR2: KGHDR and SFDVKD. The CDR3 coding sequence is TGTGCCACCAGTGACTATACGCTAGCGGGAGAAGCCTACAATGAGCAGTTCTTC. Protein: CATSDYTLAGEAYNEQFF.